The 21 T cell receptor beta chains below were found in one sample sequenced in a study of CD8+CD57+ T cells in acquired aplastic anemia. Profiling of TCR beta VDJ combinations and CDR3 sequences used genomic DNA as template. TCRdb analysed the reads with MiXCR anew, one entry per CDR3 protein. The data contain around 140,000 distinct CDR3 sequences, more than 35% of them singletons. Material for sequencing was sorted CD4+, CD8+, or CD8+CD57+ T cells (not recorded which) from PBMCs. These receptors originate from a human donor in good health, serving as a control.

This clonotype was counted a single time. The rearrangement joins TRBV7-3 to TRBJ2-7, with D hard to call. Trimming removed 5 bases from V and 2 bases from J, with 10 bases in between. Germline V gene data show CDR1 as SGHTA and CDR2 as FQGTGA. This CDR3 contains 13 residues. CDR3 coding DNA: TGTGCCAGCAGCCCCCCGGGCCCCTACGAGCAGTACTTC. As protein: CASSPPGPYEQYF.

Comment on this clonotype: At one end, the junction sequence differs from germline, possibly due to a read error. The chain has TRBV7-7 and TRBJ2-7; D unclear. CDR1 and CDR2 (germline): SSHAT, FNYEAQ (reference sequence). The CDR3 is made up of 13 amino acids. The DNA of the CDR3 is TGTGCTAGCAGCCCCAATGCAGCCTACGAGCAGTACTTC. Protein sequence: CASSPNAAYEQYF.

About this clonotype: A much larger clone differs from this one at a single base, so this may be a read error. As the CDR3 is not closed by the conserved phenylalanine or tryptophan, this likely results from a read error. The chain links TRBV5-4 to TRBJ2-1; possible D gene TRBD2, 6 bases. The CDR3 covers 15 residues. Germline CDR1 SGHNT, CDR2 YYREEE (reference sequence). V gave up 1 base and J gave up 8 bases, with 16 bases separating them. The CDR3 nucleotides read TGTGCCAGCAGCTTGCTATCGGTAAGGAGGGATGAGCAGTTCCTC. It translates to CASSLLSVRRDEQFL.

This clonotype was counted many times. The genes are TRBV12-3 or TRBV12-4 and TRBJ2-1; D ambiguous. The CDR3 has 12 amino acids. Trimming took off 2 bases at V and 6 bases at J, with 5 bases between the two ends. As DNA, the CDR3 is TGTGCCAGCAGTTTAAGGATCAATGAGCAGTTCTTC. Translating gives CASSLRINEQFF.

V is TRBV2 and J is TRBJ2-7; D is perhaps TRBD1 or TRBD2 (5 bases each). The V end was cut by 6 bases, the J end by 2 bases, with 11 bases between. This CDR3 region has 13 residues. Germline V lookup: CDR1 SNHLY, CDR2 FYNNEI. CDR3 sequence: CASRAGSTYEQYF. The CDR3 nucleotides read TGTGCCAGCAGAGCAGGGAGCACCTACGAGCAGTACTTC. Complete variable domain (other parts from reference TRBV2 and TRBJ2-7): EPEVTQTPSHQVTQMGQEVILRCVPISNHLYFYWYRQILGQKVEFLVSFYNNEISEKSEIFDDQFSVERPDGSNFTLKIRSTKLEDSAMYFCASRAGSTYEQYFGPGTRLTVT.

Notes on this clonotype: It is likely a read error, because the conserved phenylalanine at the end of the CDR3 is missing. The chain carries TRBV10-1 and TRBJ1-2; the D is unclear. The CDR3 extends over 12 amino acids. Germline V gene sequence: CDR1 WNHNN, CDR2 SYGVQD (reference sequence). The ends were cut back, 4 bases at V and 3 bases at J, with 6 bases in the middle. The CDR3 loop is CASSGQDYGYTS. CDR3 nucleotide sequence: TGCGCCAGCAGTGGGCAAGACTATGGCTACACCTCC.

This clonotype was counted only a few times. The junction departs from the called germline gene at one end, perhaps through a read error. This chain uses TRBV2 with TRBJ2-5, with 8 bases identical to TRBD1. CDR3 length: 13 residues. Germline values: CDR1 SNHLY, CDR2 FYNNEI. The CDR3 DNA reads as TGTGCCAGCAGGTCAGGGGGCGAAGAGACCCAGTGCTTC. The encoded protein is CASRSGGEETQCF.

The chain employs TRBV15 and TRBJ1-4; the D gene is possibly TRBD1 (6 bases). The CDR3 totals 14 residues. V was cut by 0 bases and J by 8 bases, with 10 bases left in between. CDR1 is LNHNV, CDR2 YYDKDF, per germline (reference sequence). Written as DNA, the CDR3 is TGTGCCACCAGCAGAGAGGGGGGCTACGAAAAACTGTTTTTT. Its protein product is CATSREGGYEKLFF.

The chain is built from TRBV14 and TRBJ1-2; no firm D call. Trimming took off 2 bases at V and 4 bases at J, with 8 bases between the two ends. The CDR3 sequence is 13 residues long. Per germline, CDR1 SGHDN and CDR2 FVKESK. CDR3 region: CASSQQVGYGYTF. DNA of the CDR3: TGTGCCAGCAGCCAACAGGTGGGCTATGGCTACACCTTC.

This clonotype has just one count. The V call is TRBV7-8, the J call TRBJ1-1; D uncertain. Trimming left V 1 base short and J 4 bases short, with 4 bases between. From germline, CDR1 is SGHVS and CDR2 FQNEAQ. CDR3 size: 12 residues. The CDR3: CASSLESTEAFF. In DNA form, the CDR3 reads TGTGCCAGCAGCTTAGAGAGCACTGAAGCTTTCTTT.

This clonotype has just one count. The chain joins TRBV19 to TRBJ1-1; D ambiguous. CDR1 and CDR2 (germline): LNHDA, SQIVND (reference sequence). Trimming took 7 bases from V and 0 from J, leaving 9 bases between them. The CDR3 is made up of 13 amino acids. The CDR3 nucleotides are TGTGCCAGTATTAACGTTGTGAACACTGAAGCTTTCTTT. Translating it yields CASINVVNTEAFF.

The chain has TRBV20-1 and TRBJ2-4; 7 bases are a match to TRBD2. V dropped 5 bases and J dropped 4; count of bases not matched to a gene: 8. The germline CDR1 and CDR2 sequences are DFQATT and SNEGSKA (reference sequence). CDR3 size: 14 residues. The chain's CDR3 is CSAPPSGGKNIQYF. The CDR3 DNA is TGCAGTGCTCCGCCTTCGGGGGGAAAAAACATTCAGTACTTC.

This rearrangement joins TRBV5-1 to TRBJ2-5; D is tentatively TRBD1 or TRBD2 (6 bases each). Germline V gives CDR1 SGHRS, CDR2 YFSETQ. V was trimmed by 2 bases and J by 1 base, leaving 12 bases between them. The CDR3 is 15 amino acids. Written as DNA, the CDR3 is TGCGCCAGCAGCTTTTCGGGGGCAGGCCAAGAGACCCAGTACTTC. This translates into CASSFSGAGQETQYF.

This clonotype was observed at least ten times. As DNA, the CDR3 is TGTGCCACCAGTGATTTTCGGACAGCAGAGACCCAGTACTTC. Protein product: CATSDFRTAETQYF. This rearrangement joins TRBV24-1 to TRBJ2-5; possible D gene TRBD1, 6 bases. The CDR3 contains 14 residues. The V end was cut by 1 base, the J end by 4 bases, with 9 bases between. Looked up from germline, CDR1 is KGHDR and CDR2 is SFDVKD.

V usage is TRBV9 and J usage is TRBJ2-3; 9 positions match TRBD2. V trimming: 3 bases; J trimming: 8 bases; junction bases outside the gene matches: 10. The CDR3 spans 15 residues. Germline assignment: CDR1 SGDLS and CDR2 YYNGEE. In nucleotides, the CDR3 is TGTGCCAGCAGCGAAGCACCGGGACTAGCAGGTACGCAGTATTTT. Translating it yields CASSEAPGLAGTQYF.

There are a few counts of this clonotype. The CDR3 nucleotides read TGCAGCGTTGGGACGGGCAGTAACTATGGCTACACCATATATTTT. This gives the protein CSVGTGSNYGYTIYF. The J gene is TRBJ1-3, the V gene TRBV29-1, with D unresolved. CDR3 size: 15 residues. The germline V and J ends were trimmed by 4 bases and 8 bases, with 21 bases remaining between them. From germline, CDR1 is SQVTM and CDR2 ANQGSEA.

J is TRBJ2-7 and V is TRBV24-1; unclear D gene. V dropped 6 bases and J dropped 3 bases, with 11 bases sitting between them. Germline CDR1 is KGHDR and CDR2 is SFDVKD. CDR3 length: 13 amino acids. In DNA form, the CDR3 reads TGTGCCACCAGTTCTGGGGAACTCTACGAGCAGTACTTC. Translated: CATSSGELYEQYF.

As regards this clonotype: Given a much more abundant clone one base away, this may be a read error. The chain carries TRBV10-3 and TRBJ1-5; maybe TRBD1 (6 bases). Germline CDR1 ENHRY, CDR2 SYGVKD. CDR3 length equals 16 residues. V was shortened by 4 bases and J by 5 bases, with 18 bases between the two germline ends. Written as DNA, the CDR3 is TGTGCCATCAGTGCGGAACAGGGACAATGGTATCAGCCCCAGCATTTT. Its translation: CAISAEQGQWYQPQHF.

CDR3 sequence (DNA): TGTGCCAGTAAGGAAGCACAACAGCCCCAGCATTTT. As protein: CASKEAQQPQHF. The chain recombines TRBV19 with TRBJ1-5; D not resolved. With 7 bases removed from V and 7 bases from J, the gap between germline ends came to 11 bases. The length of the CDR3 is 12 residues. Germline V gene lookup returns CDR1 LNHDA and CDR2 SQIVND (reference sequence).

This clonotype was counted many times. This rearrangement joins TRBV2 to TRBJ2-5; 7 bases fit TRBD2. The CDR3 contains 13 residues. CDR1 and CDR2 from the germline V gene are SNHLY and FYNNEI. V lost 3 bases, J lost 4 bases, and 2 bases stayed unmatched. The CDR3 DNA sequence: TGTGCCAGCAGTGACAGGACTAGAGAGACCCAGTACTTC. This translates into CASSDRTRETQYF.

This clonotype showed up many times. The chain is built from TRBV5-4 and TRBJ2-3, with TRBD2 matching over 14 bases. The CDR3 runs to 15 residues. Germline CDR1 is SGHNT and CDR2 is YYREEE (reference sequence). J was trimmed by 3 bases and V by 5 bases; bases with no gene match: 2. CDR3 nucleotide sequence: TGTGCCAGCAGGACTAGCGGGAGGGGGACAGATACGCAGTATTTT. Protein: CASRTSGRGTDTQYF. Based on the CDR3 plus reference TRBV5-4 and TRBJ2-3, the full variable domain is ETGVTQSPTHLIKTRGQQVTLRCSSQSGHNTVSWYQQALGQGPQFIFQYYREEENGRGNFPPRFSGLQFPNYSSELNVNALELDDSALYLCASRTSGRGTDTQYFGPGTRLTVL.